A single sample is the source of the 20 T cell receptor beta chains below, sequenced in a study of T cell repertoires in cytomegalovirus infection. TCRdb re-called the reads with MiXCR, one entry per CDR3 protein. The sample holds 150,000 to 200,000 distinct CDR3 sequences, approximately 9.7% seen once. Sequenced input: PBMCs. The receptor set was obtained from a human donor in good health (CMV status not recorded). Some clones in this sample may be carry-over from other donors' samples.

The V gene is TRBV15, the J gene TRBJ1-2, with D maybe TRBD1 (6 bases). The V and J ends lost 5 bases and 4 bases respectively, with 26 bases between them. The CDR3 length is 18 residues. Germline V lookup: CDR1 LNHNV, CDR2 YYDKDF (reference sequence). CDR3 sequence: CATSRARTERSDPYGYTF. CDR3 sequence (DNA): TGTGCCACCAGCCGTGCTCGGACAGAGCGTTCGGACCCCTATGGCTACACCTTC.

This clonotype showed up just a few times. V is TRBV7-3 and J is TRBJ2-1, with 12 bases fitting TRBD2. V lost 5 bases and J lost 8; bases outside the gene matches: 4. The CDR3 extends over 14 amino acids. Germline V gene data show CDR1 as SGHTA and CDR2 as FQGTGA. CDR3 region: CASSPLAGGDEQFF. The CDR3 DNA reads as TGTGCCAGCAGCCCACTAGCGGGAGGCGATGAGCAGTTCTTC.

This clonotype was detected a few times. The rearrangement joins TRBV2 to TRBJ2-5; 7 bases fit TRBD1. The germline V gene encodes CDR1 SNHLY and CDR2 FYNNEI. The CDR3 length is 15 residues. V lost 6 bases, J lost 5 bases, and 12 bases stayed unmatched. The CDR3 region has the DNA TGTGCCAGCAGCCGAAACAGGGGTGAGCGCGAGACCCAGTACTTC. Protein product: CASSRNRGERETQYF.

The chain employs TRBV20-1 and TRBJ2-7; the D gene could be TRBD1 or TRBD2 (5 bases each). Germline V lookup: CDR1 DFQATT, CDR2 SNEGSKA (reference sequence). V was clipped by 0 bases and J by 0 bases, with 15 bases between them. The CDR3 sequence is 16 residues long. The CDR3 region has the DNA TGCAGTGCTAGAGAACCGGGGACGTTTAGCTCCTACGAGCAGTACTTC. The encoded protein is CSAREPGTFSSYEQYF.

This clonotype was counted many times. The CDR3 bases are TGTGCCAGCAGGCCCAACGGGACTCTAGGCCGCACTGAAGCTTTCTTT. Translated, it gives CASRPNGTLGRTEAFF. The V gene is TRBV12-3 or TRBV12-4, the J gene TRBJ1-1; weak D call: TRBD1 (5 bases). V gave up 6 bases and J gave up 4 bases, with 21 bases separating them. CDR3 length equals 16 residues.

This clonotype was seen a handful of times. V is TRBV2 and J is TRBJ1-4; 10 nucleotides line up with TRBD1. CDR1 and CDR2 from the germline V gene are SNHLY and FYNNEI. The CDR3 totals 14 residues. J gave up 8 bases and V 6 bases, and 6 bases lay outside the gene matches. CDR3 region: CASRAGTGAEKLFF. The CDR3 DNA reads as TGTGCCAGCAGGGCCGGGACAGGGGCGGAAAAACTGTTTTTT.

This clonotype was observed a handful of times. V is TRBV20-1 and J is TRBJ2-7; unclear D gene. Trimming cost V 6 bases and J 1 base, with 16 bases left between them. The germline gives CDR1 DFQATT, CDR2 SNEGSKA (reference sequence). The CDR3 is 14 amino acids. The CDR3 bases are TGCAGTGCCCCGAAACAGTTACGATCCTACGAGCAGTACTTC. As protein: CSAPKQLRSYEQYF.

The rearrangement joins TRBV6-6 to TRBJ1-4; tentatively, D is TRBD1 (5 bases). CDR1 is MNHNY and CDR2 is SVGAGI in the germline V gene (reference sequence). This CDR3 spans 14 amino acids. V lost 5 bases and J lost 6, with 13 bases in between. The CDR3 DNA is TGTGCCAGCAGTAACCGGGACGGTGATGAAAAACTGTTTTTT. It codes for CASSNRDGDEKLFF.

This clonotype has at least ten counts. The rearrangement uses TRBV5-6 and TRBJ2-1; possible D gene TRBD2, 6 bases. The ends were cut back, 4 bases at V and 4 bases at J, with 12 bases in the middle. This CDR3 comprises 14 residues. Germline CDR1 reads SGHDT; CDR2 reads YYEEEE. The CDR3 sequence is CASSPTGTYNEQFF. The CDR3 DNA reads as TGTGCCAGCAGCCCAACGGGGACTTACAATGAGCAGTTCTTC.

The rearrangement links TRBV12-3 or TRBV12-4 to TRBJ1-4; tentative D call: TRBD1 (5 bases). The CDR3 is made up of 15 amino acids. V was clipped by 6 bases and J by 4 bases, with 15 bases between them. CDR3 in DNA: TGTGCCAGCAGACTGACTGGGGCGAATAATGAAAAACTGTTTTTT. Residues: CASRLTGANNEKLFF.

This sequence joins TRBV4-3 and TRBJ2-7, with 11 bases fitting TRBD2. Germline assignment: CDR1 LGHNA and CDR2 YSLEER. Unmatched junction bases numbered 10, after V lost 5 bases and J lost 7 bases. The CDR3 has 15 amino acids. Written as DNA, the CDR3 is TGCGCCAGCAGCTCTTCACTAGCGGGAGCGGAAGAGCAGTACTTC. Translating gives CASSSSLAGAEEQYF.

This clonotype was observed at least ten times. The chain is built from TRBV14 and TRBJ1-2; 10 nucleotides agree with TRBD1. V lost 4 bases to trimming and J lost 3 bases; unmatched junction nucleotides: 5. The length of the CDR3 is 15 residues. Germline CDR1 is SGHDN and CDR2 is FVKESK. CDR3: CASSLTGGGYYGYTF. Here the CDR3 DNA reads TGTGCCAGCAGCCTGACAGGGGGCGGATACTATGGCTACACCTTC.

In this sample, this clonotype turned up many times. This chain joins TRBV7-9 and TRBJ2-1, with D maybe TRBD1 (6 bases). The CDR3 spans 15 residues. V lost 5 bases, J lost 4 bases, and 15 bases lay in between. Germline CDR1 SEHNR, CDR2 FQNEAQ (reference sequence). The DNA of the CDR3 is TGTGCCAGCAGCCGAGACAGGAACCAGTACAATGAGCAGTTCTTC. Translating gives CASSRDRNQYNEQFF. Looking up the rest from reference TRBV7-9 and TRBJ2-1 gives the full variable domain: DTGVSQNPRHKITKRGQNVTFRCDPISEHNRLYWYRQTLGQGPEFLTYFQNEAQLEKSRLLSDRFSAERPKGSFSTLEIQRTEQGDSAMYLCASSRDRNQYNEQFFGPGTRLTVL.

There are many counts of this clonotype. The rearrangement joins TRBV7-2 to TRBJ2-7, with D possibly being TRBD2 (5 bases). Germline lookup yields CDR1 SGHTA and CDR2 FQGNSA. V was cut by 3 bases and J by 3 bases, with 9 bases left in between. This CDR3 is 13 amino acids long. For the CDR3, the DNA is TGTGCCAGCAGCTTTGGTAGCGACTACGAGCAGTACTTC. Its translation is CASSFGSDYEQYF.

This clonotype was observed at least ten times. The J gene is TRBJ1-3, the V gene TRBV6-5; unclear D gene. The germline V gene has CDR1 MNHEY and CDR2 SVGAGI. The CDR3 has 16 residues. V was cut by 3 bases and J by 0 bases, with 12 bases left in between. The CDR3 coding sequence is TGTGCCAGCAGTTATGACTCTCCCGGCTCTGGAAACACCATATATTTT. Its translation: CASSYDSPGSGNTIYF.

This rearrangement joins TRBV2 to TRBJ2-7; TRBD2 matches at 14 bases. The CDR3 length is 16 residues. Germline CDR1 SNHLY, CDR2 FYNNEI. V shed 5 bases and J 3 bases; nucleotides not matched to a gene: 6. Written as DNA, the CDR3 is TGTGCCAGCAGTCCCGGGACTAGCGGGGGTGGCTACGAGCAGTACTTC. Protein product: CASSPGTSGGGYEQYF.

The chain couples TRBV15 to TRBJ1-1; no clear D. With 0 bases removed from V and 0 bases from J, the gap between germline ends came to 5 bases. This CDR3 region has 14 residues. Germline V gives CDR1 LNHNV, CDR2 YYDKDF (reference sequence). The CDR3 DNA sequence: TGTGCCACCAGCAGAGAGTCGGTGAACACTGAAGCTTTCTTT. This translates into CATSRESVNTEAFF.

Concerning this clonotype itself: One base away lies a much larger clone, so this may be a sequencing read error. The chain employs TRBV7-3 and TRBJ1-4; perhaps TRBD1 as D (5 bases). V was shortened by 6 bases and J by 7 bases, with 15 bases between the two germline ends. The CDR3 runs to 14 residues. Germline lookup yields CDR1 SGHTA and CDR2 FQGTGA. CDR3 DNA: TGTGCCAGCAGAAGAGGGGAAGTTGGTGAAAAACTGTTTTTT. Its protein is CASRRGEVGEKLFF.

The chain has TRBV20-1 and TRBJ1-1; no clear D. V lost 6 bases, J lost 1 base, and 9 bases lay in between. This CDR3 contains 12 residues. The germline V gene encodes CDR1 DFQATT and CDR2 SNEGSKA (reference sequence). The CDR3 protein is CSATVANTEAFF. The CDR3 coding sequence is TGCAGTGCCACAGTGGCGAACACTGAAGCTTTCTTT.

This clonotype has a count of ten or more. This chain links TRBV6-2 or TRBV6-3 with TRBJ2-5; 13 bases map to TRBD2. The germline gives CDR1 MNHEY, CDR2 SVGEGT. The CDR3 is 18 residues long. The V segment lost 2 bases and the J segment 2 bases; nucleotides outside the gene matches: 8. In DNA, the CDR3 is TGTGCCAGCAGTTACCGGACTAGCGGGGGCCGGGGGCAAGAGACCCAGTACTTC. Translated, it gives CASSYRTSGGRGQETQYF.